The sequence of this TCR beta chain was determined in a study of technical replicates of blood from a few donors (dated by TCRdb to about 2017). Unmatched junction bases come to 5, with V trimmed by 3 bases and J by 4 bases. Counted from cysteine to phenylalanine, this CDR3 has 14 amino acids. The read is trimmed to its CDR3 DNA, 42 bases read in frame from base 1. Sequences SGDLS (CDR1) and YYNGEE (CDR2) are obtained from the germline V gene. A word on this clone: What antigen it recognizes has not been identified. The record has no base qualities; no much larger clone is one base away.

The library was generated by the immunoSEQ multiplex PCR assay. TCRdb limited this immuneACCESS table to in-frame rearrangements with V and J called. A share of clones is missing; checked studies link under half to unresolved V genes, and the rest is unexplained. The table for this sample lists 91,000 or so clones; about 95% of them were counted only once. The top ten clones comprise 0.25% to 0.35% of the sample. The source is a human donor in good health. The sequenced sample consisted of T cells isolated from PBMCs. The chain couples TRBV9 to TRBJ2-7, and TRBD2 aligns with 9 junction nucleotides. CDR3 reads: CASSEGAGGYEQYF. The DNA reads TGTGCCAGCAGCGAGGGGGCGGGAGGGTACGAGCAGTACTTC.